This entry lists 8 T cell receptor beta chains sequenced from one sample in a study of blood T cell repertoires in COVID-19. Sequenced by immunoSEQ multiplex PCR; TCRdb stores in-frame clones only, minus some. This sample has 150,000 to 200,000 clones; around 89% occur once, and the top ten carry about 4.4%. The sample taken for sequencing was peripheral blood. These receptors were obtained from a human donor in a cohort sampled during active COVID-19.

This chain uses TRBV20-1 with TRBJ2-7; TRBD2 aligns across 8 bases. The germline CDR1 and CDR2 sequences are DFQATT and SNEGSKA (reference sequence). The CDR3 has 14 amino acids. Trimming cost V 3 bases and J 3 bases; bases outside gene matches: 7. The CDR3 DNA is TGCAGTGCTAGTCTCCGGGAGGGCCTCTACGAGCAGTACTTC. Encoded protein: CSASLREGLYEQYF.

The genes are TRBV11-2 and TRBJ1-1; 11 nucleotides match TRBD1. The J segment lost 3 bases and the V segment lost 11 bases, leaving 23 bases of the junction unmatched. This CDR3 spans 19 amino acids. CDR1 is SGHAT and CDR2 is FQNNGV in the germline V gene. The CDR3 is CAHFSLGQGAEVFHTEAFF. CDR3 bases: TGTGCCCATTTCTCCTTAGGACAGGGGGCGGAGGTCTTTCACACTGAAGCTTTCTTT.

The chain carries TRBV5-5 and TRBJ2-4; TRBD1 agrees at 8 bases. The trim removed 0 bases at V and 6 bases at J, leaving 5 bases unmatched. Germline V lookup: CDR1 SGHKS, CDR2 YYEKEE (reference sequence). The CDR3 covers 15 residues. Here the CDR3 DNA reads TGTGCCAGCAGCTTGGGGACAGGGTCGGCAAACATTCAGTACTTC. This encodes CASSLGTGSANIQYF.

The genes are TRBV6-5 and TRBJ2-1, with 9 bases lining up with TRBD2. Per the germline V gene, CDR1 is MNHEY and CDR2 is SVGAGI. Trimming at V came to 6 bases and at J to 3 bases, leaving 3 bases not matched to a gene. The CDR3 totals 14 residues. The chain's CDR3 is CASRGTSSYNEQFF. The CDR3 bases are TGTGCCAGCAGAGGGACTAGCAGCTACAATGAGCAGTTCTTC.

The rearrangement joins TRBV10-3 to TRBJ2-3; D is possibly TRBD2 (6 bases). The V end was cut by 6 bases, the J end by 4 bases, with 11 bases between. The germline V gene encodes CDR1 ENHRY and CDR2 SYGVKD. This CDR3 spans 13 amino acids. CDR3 in DNA: TGTGCCATCAGGACTAGTAGAGCAGATACGCAGTATTTT. It specifies CAIRTSRADTQYF.

V is TRBV5-1 and J is TRBJ2-7; 10 bases are a match to TRBD1. V dropped 1 base and J dropped 2; count of bases not matched to a gene: 3. The CDR3 totals 15 residues. The germline V gene has CDR1 SGHRS and CDR2 YFSETQ. The CDR3 loop reads CASSLTGQGTYEQYF. CDR3 DNA sequence: TGCGCCAGCAGCTTGACGGGACAGGGGACCTACGAGCAGTACTTC.

The chain is built from TRBV15 and TRBJ2-7; 8 nucleotides match TRBD1. V shed 1 base, J shed 3 bases, and the junction held 2 bases outside the gene matches. This CDR3 region has 14 residues. Germline CDR1 is LNHNV and CDR2 is YYDKDF (reference sequence). The chain's CDR3 is CATSRGQGNYEQYF. The CDR3, as DNA: TGTGCCACCAGCAGAGGACAGGGGAACTACGAGCAGTACTTC.

The genes are TRBV7-2 and TRBJ2-7; 8 bases map to TRBD2. V lost 3 bases and J lost 0; bases outside the gene matches: 4. The CDR3 runs to 15 residues. Looked up from germline, CDR1 is SGHTA and CDR2 is FQGNSA. Written as DNA, the CDR3 is TGTGCCAGCAGCTTGACTAGCGTCTCCTCCTACGAGCAGTACTTC. Its protein product is CASSLTSVSSYEQYF.